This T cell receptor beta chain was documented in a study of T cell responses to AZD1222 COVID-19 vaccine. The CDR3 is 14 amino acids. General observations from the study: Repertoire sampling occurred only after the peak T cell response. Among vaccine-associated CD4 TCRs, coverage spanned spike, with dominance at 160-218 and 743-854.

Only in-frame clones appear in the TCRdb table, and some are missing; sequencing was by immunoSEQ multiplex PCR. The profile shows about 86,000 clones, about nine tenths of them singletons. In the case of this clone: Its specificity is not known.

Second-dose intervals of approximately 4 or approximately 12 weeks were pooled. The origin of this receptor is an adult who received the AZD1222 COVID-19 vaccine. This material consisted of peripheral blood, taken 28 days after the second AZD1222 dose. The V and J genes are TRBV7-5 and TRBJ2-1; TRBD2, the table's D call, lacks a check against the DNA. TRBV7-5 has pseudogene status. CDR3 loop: CARSRSGLNNEQFF. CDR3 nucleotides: TGTGCCAGAAGCCGATCGGGACTGAACAATGAGCAGTTCTTC.